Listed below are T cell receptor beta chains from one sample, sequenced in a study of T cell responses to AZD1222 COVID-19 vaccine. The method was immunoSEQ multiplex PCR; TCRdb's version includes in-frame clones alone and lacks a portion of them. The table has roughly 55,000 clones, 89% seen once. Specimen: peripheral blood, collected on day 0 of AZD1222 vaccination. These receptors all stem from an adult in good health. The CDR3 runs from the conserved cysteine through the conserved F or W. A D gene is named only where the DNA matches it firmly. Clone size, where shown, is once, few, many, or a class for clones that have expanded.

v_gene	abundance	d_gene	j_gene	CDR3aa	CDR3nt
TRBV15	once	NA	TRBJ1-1	CATSRDLLGLNTEAFF	TGTGCCACCAGCAGAGATCTTTTGGGACTGAACACTGAAGCTTTCTTT
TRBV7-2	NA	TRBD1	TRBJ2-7	CASSPRGGQGTYEQYF	TGTGCCAGCAGCCCCAGAGGGGGACAGGGGACCTACGAGCAGTACTTC
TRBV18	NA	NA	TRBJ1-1	CASSPILEGEAFF	TGTGCCAGCTCACCAATTCTGGAGGGAGAAGCTTTCTTT
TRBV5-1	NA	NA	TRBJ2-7	CASSPQGLYEQYF	TGCGCCAGCAGCCCTCAGGGACTCTACGAGCAGTACTTC
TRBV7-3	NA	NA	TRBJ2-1	CASSFLAEGDEQFF	TGTGCCAGCAGCTTCCTGGCGGAAGGCGATGAGCAGTTCTTC
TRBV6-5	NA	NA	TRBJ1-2	CASSYSLTGNYGYTF	TGTGCCAGCAGTTACTCTCTAACAGGGAACTATGGCTACACCTTC
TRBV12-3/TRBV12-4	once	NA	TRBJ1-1	CASRPQMNTEAFF	TGTGCCAGCAGGCCCCAGATGAACACTGAAGCTTTCTTT
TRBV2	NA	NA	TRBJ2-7	CASSRGWGPNEQYF	TGTGCCAGCAGCCGGGGATGGGGGCCCAACGAGCAGTACTTC
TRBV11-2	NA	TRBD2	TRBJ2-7	CASSLPTGTSGRYEQYF	TGTGCCAGCAGCTTACCGACTGGGACTAGCGGGAGATACGAGCAGTACTTC
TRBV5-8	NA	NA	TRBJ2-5	CASSLRTAQETQYF	TGTGCCAGCAGCCTAAGGACGGCCCAAGAGACCCAGTACTTC
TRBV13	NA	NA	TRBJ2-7	CASSLRHEQYF	TGTGCCAGCAGCTTAAGGCACGAGCAGTACTTC
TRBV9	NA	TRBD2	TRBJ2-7	CASSVWASGDEQYF	TGTGCCAGCAGCGTATGGGCTAGCGGAGACGAGCAGTACTTC
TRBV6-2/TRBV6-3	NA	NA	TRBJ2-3	CASSWARASTDTQYF	TGTGCCAGCAGTTGGGCCCGAGCTAGCACAGATACGCAGTATTTT
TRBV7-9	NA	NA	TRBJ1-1	CASGTLKGDTEAFF	TGTGCCAGCGGGACGCTCAAGGGAGACACTGAAGCTTTCTTT
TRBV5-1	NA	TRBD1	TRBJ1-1	CASSLDRGHTEAFF	TGCGCCAGCAGCTTGGACAGGGGGCACACTGAAGCTTTCTTT
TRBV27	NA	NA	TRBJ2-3	CASSPSGADTQYF	TGTGCCAGCAGTCCCTCGGGAGCGGATACGCAGTATTTT
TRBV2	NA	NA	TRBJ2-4	CASSVFVAKNIQYF	TGTGCCAGCAGTGTTTTTGTAGCCAAAAACATTCAGTACTTC
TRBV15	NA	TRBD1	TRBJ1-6	CATSRDRGYNSPLHF	TGTGCCACCAGCAGAGACAGGGGGTATAATTCACCCCTCCACTTT
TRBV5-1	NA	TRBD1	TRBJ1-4	CASRRTGTGDEKLFF	TGCGCCAGCAGAAGGACCGGGACAGGGGATGAAAAACTGTTTTTT
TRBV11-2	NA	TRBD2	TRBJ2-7	CASRGVTSGRSEQYF	TGTGCCAGCAGGGGGGTGACTAGCGGGAGAAGCGAGCAGTACTTC
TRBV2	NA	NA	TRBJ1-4	CASFPGSNEKLFF	TGTGCCAGCTTCCCAGGATCTAATGAAAAACTGTTTTTT
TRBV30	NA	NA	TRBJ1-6	CAWSVGVQFNSPLHF	TGTGCCTGGAGTGTGGGAGTACAATTTAATTCACCCCTCCACTTT
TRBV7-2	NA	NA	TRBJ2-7	CASGSGGDYEQYF	TGTGCCAGCGGTAGCGGCGGGGACTACGAGCAGTACTTC
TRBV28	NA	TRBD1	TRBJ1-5	CASSSHTGDQPQHF	TGTGCCAGCAGTTCTCACACAGGGGATCAGCCCCAGCATTTT
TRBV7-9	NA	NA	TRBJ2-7	CASSPFGGVLSEQYF	TGTGCCAGCAGCCCCTTTGGGGGTGTCCTCTCCGAGCAGTACTTC
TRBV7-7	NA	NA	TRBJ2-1	CASSARPGQPAPNEQFF	TGTGCTAGCAGCGCGAGACCGGGACAACCGGCCCCTAATGAGCAGTTCTTC
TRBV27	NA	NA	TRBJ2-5	CASSPAGGETQYF	TGTGCCAGCAGTCCCGCGGGCGGAGAGACCCAGTACTTC
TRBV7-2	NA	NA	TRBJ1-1	CASSLGGTMNTEAFF	TGTGCCAGCAGCTTAGGTGGGACCATGAACACTGAAGCTTTCTTT
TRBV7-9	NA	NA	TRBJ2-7	CASSMGTLAYEQYF	TGTGCCAGCAGCATGGGGACGCTAGCCTACGAGCAGTACTTC
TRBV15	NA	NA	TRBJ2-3	CATSRDRRRVSGDTQYF	TGTGCCACCAGCAGAGATCGCCGGCGGGTCTCGGGAGATACGCAGTATTTT
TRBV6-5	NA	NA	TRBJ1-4	CASNQIRELFF	TGTGCCAGCAACCAAATACGAGAACTGTTTTTT
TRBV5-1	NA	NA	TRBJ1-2	CASSLAGNRYGYTF	TGCGCCAGCAGCTTGGCCGGCAACCGCTATGGCTACACCTTC
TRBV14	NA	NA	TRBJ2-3	CASSPPSSTDTQYF	TGTGCCAGCAGCCCACCGTCGAGCACAGATACGCAGTATTTT
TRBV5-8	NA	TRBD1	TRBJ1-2	CASTFGTGLGYTF	TGTGCCAGCACCTTCGGGACAGGGCTCGGCTACACCTTC
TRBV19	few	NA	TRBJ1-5	CASSDTSNQPQHF	TGTGCCAGTAGCGACACCAGCAATCAGCCCCAGCATTTT